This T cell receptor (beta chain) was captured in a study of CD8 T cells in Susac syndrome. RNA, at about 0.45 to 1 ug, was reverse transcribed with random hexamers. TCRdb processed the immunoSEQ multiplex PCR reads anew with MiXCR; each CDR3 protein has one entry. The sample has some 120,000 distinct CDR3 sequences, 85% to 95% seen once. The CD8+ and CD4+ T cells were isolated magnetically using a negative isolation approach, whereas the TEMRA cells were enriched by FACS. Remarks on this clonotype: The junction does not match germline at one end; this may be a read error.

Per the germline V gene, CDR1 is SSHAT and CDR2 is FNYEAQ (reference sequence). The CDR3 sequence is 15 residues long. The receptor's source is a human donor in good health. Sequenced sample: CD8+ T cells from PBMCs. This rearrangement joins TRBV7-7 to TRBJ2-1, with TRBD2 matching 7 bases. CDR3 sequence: CASSLIAGVYNEQFF. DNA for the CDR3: TGTGCTAGCAGCTTAATTGCGGGGGTCTACAATGAGCAGTTCTTC.